The present entry profiles one T cell receptor (beta chain) with its context. Each sample provided at least 5.5 micrograms of extracted total RNA. These data come from a study of blood T cells in healthy people across ages. A J-beta primer mix and a sample-barcoded 5' primer were used in a second PCR of roughly 6 to 12 cycles. TCRdb redid the calling of the 5' RACE reads with MiXCR, one entry per CDR3 protein. The table has around 690,000 distinct CDR3 sequences, under 70% seen once. This CDR3 comprises 13 residues. Germline loops: CDR1 KGHSH, CDR2 LQKENI. J lost 5 bases, V lost 5 bases, and 3 bases had no gene match.

The receptor comes from a man aged 55-75 years in good health. Sequencing used blood. The V and J genes are TRBV18 and TRBJ2-1, with TRBD1 matching over 7 bases. The CDR3 nucleotides read TGTGCCAGCTCAGGGGGACAGAACAATGAGCAGTTCTTC. Its translation is CASSGGQNNEQFF.